This TCR beta chain was obtained from a study of cytomegalovirus exposure and HLA in healthy donors. A word on this clone: Its matching antigen is unknown.

With 9 bases clipped from V and 8 bases from J, the junction kept 12 bases outside the gene matches. Per germline, CDR1 SNHLY and CDR2 FYNNEI. This CDR3 region has 13 residues. The PCR used 60 Vbeta and 13 Jbeta primers. In the study's own analysis: It was a later analysis that counted tens of millions of unique TCR beta chains, of which around 11 million were shared. TCRdb keeps only in-frame clones here, not all; method: immunoSEQ multiplex PCR. The D gene and trimming were derived from the DNA, and the V and J assignments and clone size from that table. The sample has 130,000 to 150,000 clones; approximately 80% are singletons. Study conclusions and caveats: Association with HLA alleles at 0.05 false discovery rate was found for roughly 17,000 TCR beta sequences in a later analysis.

The chain employs TRBV2 and TRBJ1-2, with 7 bases identical to TRBD1. Sequencing was performed on PBMCs. The TCR sequence derives from a male donor in good health and CMV-seronegative. CDR3: CASESTGAGGYTF. CDR3 in DNA: TGTGCCAGTGAGAGTACAGGGGCGGGGGGCTACACCTTC.